Listed here are 9 T cell receptor beta chains from one sample, sequenced in a study of blood T cells in healthy people across ages. The use of a sample-barcoded 5' primer and a J-beta primer mix characterized a second PCR of 7 to 11 cycles. In TCRdb, the 5' RACE reads were re-called with MiXCR into one record per CDR3 protein. The table lists 760,000 or so distinct CDR3 sequences, more than 20% of them singletons. The sample also formed part of further work on T cells of mothers and their children.

The specimen sequenced was blood. The source of these receptors is a boy younger than 18 in good health.

In this sample, this clonotype turned up a few times. Here the CDR3 reads CASGLAMSGRWSYEQYF. The DNA for the CDR3 is TGTGCTAGTGGTTTGGCCATGAGCGGGAGATGGTCCTACGAGCAGTACTTC. The chain combines TRBV12-5 with TRBJ2-7; TRBD2 agrees at 8 bases. Germline loops: CDR1 LGHNT, CDR2 FRNRAP. The V gene end was trimmed by 1 base and the J gene end by 1 base; junction bases not matched to a gene: 9. The CDR3 is made up of 17 amino acids.

This clonotype was picked up a small number of times. The V and J genes are TRBV28 and TRBJ2-3, with D maybe TRBD1 (5 bases). The CDR3 loop spans 14 amino acids. Germline CDR1 reads MDHEN; CDR2 reads SYDVKM. V was pared by 3 bases and J by 3 bases, with 10 bases between. Written as DNA, the CDR3 is TGTGCCAGCAGTTTGATAGGGGAAACAGATACGCAGTATTTT. Its protein is CASSLIGETDTQYF.

The rearrangement links TRBV20-1 to TRBJ2-5, with D perhaps matching TRBD1 or TRBD2 (6 bases each). Germline CDR1 is DFQATT and CDR2 is SNEGSKA (reference sequence). The CDR3 consists of 13 residues. V lost 4 bases and J 2 bases, leaving 11 bases between the germline ends. This CDR3 is CSAIRGGQETQYF. CDR3 coding DNA: TGCAGTGCTATTAGAGGGGGGCAAGAGACCCAGTACTTC.

V and J are TRBV19 and TRBJ2-5, with D unresolved. Gene TRBJ2-1 matches the end of the DNA better, so the J call may be wrong. Germline values: CDR1 LNHDA, CDR2 SQIVND (reference sequence). The CDR3 runs 13 residues. CDR3 sequence (DNA): TGTGCCAGTAGTACGGACCTTCTCAATGAGCAGTTCTTC. It codes for CASSTDLLNEQFF.

This clonotype occurred a few times. The CDR3 here is CASSRRTVGVYNSPLHF. DNA of the CDR3: TGCGCCAGCAGCCGCCGGACAGTGGGGGTATATAATTCACCCCTCCACTTT. The chain joins TRBV5-1 to TRBJ1-6; possibly TRBD1 for D (6 bases). Trimming left V 4 bases short and J 4 bases short, with 18 bases between. Germline lookup yields CDR1 SGHRS and CDR2 YFSETQ. This CDR3 region has 17 residues.

The J gene is TRBJ2-7, the V gene TRBV5-1, with 9 bases identical to TRBD1. Germline CDR1 reads SGHRS; CDR2 reads YFSETQ. The CDR3 length is 16 residues. V shed 0 bases and J 5 bases; nucleotides not matched to a gene: 9. The CDR3: CASSLGPGQGSHEQYF. In DNA, the CDR3 is TGCGCCAGCAGCTTGGGCCCGGGACAGGGTTCCCACGAGCAGTACTTC.

This chain links TRBV7-2 with TRBJ2-5; TRBD2 agrees at 10 bases. Judging by the DNA end, TRBJ2-1 fits better; the J call may be wrong. The CDR3 contains 15 residues. Germline V gives CDR1 SGHTA, CDR2 FQGNSA. The CDR3 nucleotides read TGTGCCAGCAGCTTAGCCACTAGCGGGATCAATGAGCAGTTCTTC. It is translated as CASSLATSGINEQFF.

This clonotype occurred a few times. The chain has TRBV9 and TRBJ1-6; D not resolved. CDR3 length: 12 residues. V was cut by 4 bases and J by 7 bases, with 6 bases left in between. Germline CDR1 SGDLS, CDR2 YYNGEE. The CDR3 loop is CASSPQNSPLHF. The CDR3 region has the DNA TGTGCCAGCAGCCCACAGAATTCACCCCTCCACTTT.

The chain uses TRBV20-1 and TRBJ2-7, with TRBD1 identical over 8 bases. Germline V gives CDR1 DFQATT, CDR2 SNEGSKA (reference sequence). The CDR3 contains 14 residues. V was clipped by 3 bases and J by 7 bases; unmatched bases: 11. The CDR3 reads CSARDRDRPLEQYF. The DNA for the CDR3 is TGCAGTGCTAGGGACCGGGACAGGCCCCTGGAGCAGTACTTC.